This record covers a single T cell receptor beta chain. Antigen specificity is unknown. Libraries were prepared by immunoSEQ multiplex PCR; TCRdb keeps only in-frame clonotypes and omits some of them. The sample has some 60,000 clones; approximately 90% are singletons. This record comes from a study of OX40 agonist ivuxolimab in advanced cancers. The wider study: Checkpoint inhibitors had been given previously to about 38% of patients.

Overall study findings and caveats: A proportion of nonresponders additionally exhibited low normalized T-cell clonal expansion.

Germline lookup yields CDR1 SGHNT and CDR2 YYREEE (reference sequence). This CDR3 has 14 residues. Trimming took 0 bases from V and 3 from J, leaving 9 bases between them. The sample here was CD4+ or CD8+ T cells sorted from blood, taken in a trial of the OX40 agonist ivuxolimab. The V and J genes are TRBV5-4 and TRBJ2-5; TRBD2 is a possible D gene (6 bases). The TCR sequence derives from an adult with an advanced solid tumor such as melanoma, head and neck, liver or kidney cancer. The CDR3, as DNA: TGTGCCAGCAGCTTGGAATTAGCGGAAGAGACCCAGTACTTC. It encodes CASSLELAEETQYF.